This TCR beta chain was identified in a study of blood T cell repertoires in COVID-19. Whole-study context: Specimens from acute and convalescent COVID-19 originated in the United States, Italy and Spain. Sample material is recorded as cDNA or gDNA derived from T cells, B-cell-depleted T cells, or PBMCs.

As originally analysed: It was from reference gene primer amplification that nucleated cell counts were estimated. TCRdb keeps only in-frame clones here, not all; method: immunoSEQ multiplex PCR. Clone size and the V and J calls come from that table; the DNA yielded D and trimming. The sample shows roughly 150,000 clones, 65% to 85% of them seen only once. This CDR3 region has 15 residues. The V and J ends lost 3 bases and 8 bases, in that order; junction bases with no gene match: 10. Germline V CDR1 and CDR2: KGHSH, LQKENI. The sequencing input was peripheral blood. This clonotype originated in a woman aged 70-85 years who had recovered from COVID-19. The rearrangement uses TRBV18 and TRBJ1-1, with 9 bases lining up with TRBD1. Here the CDR3 DNA reads TGTGCCAGCTCACCTCCCGGGACAGGGTTTAAAGAAGCTTTCTTT. The encoded protein is CASSPPGTGFKEAFF. Filled out from reference TRBV18 and TRBJ1-1, the complete variable domain reads NAGVMQNPRHLVRRRGQEARLRCSPMKGHSHVYWYRQLPEEGLKFMVYLQKENIIDESGMPKERFSAEFPKEGPSILRIQQVVRGDSAAYFCASSPPGTGFKEAFFGQGTRLTVV.